This is a list of T cell receptor beta chains from one sample in a study of blood T cell repertoires in COVID-19. Clones were sequenced by immunoSEQ multiplex PCR, and TCRdb holds only the in-frame ones, with some missing. The sample has under 350,000 clones, about nine tenths seen once; the top ten hold under 2.5%. Source material: peripheral blood. Receptors were obtained from a man aged 50-59 years with acute or convalescent COVID-19. Each CDR3 is given with its conserved first and last residue. The order of the fields is V gene, D gene, J gene, clone size, CDR3 protein, CDR3 DNA. The D gene is left open where the match is weak. Size is omitted from some rows. Given values are once, few, many or a class for expanded clones.

v_gene: TRBV3-1/TRBV3-2; d_gene: .; j_gene: TRBJ1-5; abundance: .; CDR3aa: CASSGGNQPQHF; CDR3nt: TGTGCCAGCAGCGGGGGGAATCAGCCCCAGCATTTT
v_gene: TRBV6-2/TRBV6-3; d_gene: TRBD1; j_gene: TRBJ1-2; abundance: .; CDR3aa: CASTPSGTGSGYTF; CDR3nt: TGTGCCAGCACCCCATCCGGGACAGGGTCCGGCTACACCTTC
v_gene: TRBV25-1; d_gene: TRBD1; j_gene: TRBJ1-2; abundance: .; CDR3aa: CASSDLGQPNYGYTF; CDR3nt: TGTGCCAGCAGTGATTTGGGACAGCCTAACTATGGCTACACCTTC
v_gene: TRBV18; d_gene: TRBD1; j_gene: TRBJ2-2; abundance: .; CDR3aa: CASSSGTGDTGELFF; CDR3nt: TGTGCCAGCTCATCCGGGACAGGGGACACCGGGGAGCTGTTTTTT
v_gene: TRBV2; d_gene: .; j_gene: TRBJ2-5; abundance: .; CDR3aa: CASRATDSFGTQYF; CDR3nt: TGTGCCAGCAGGGCGACAGATTCGTTCGGGACCCAGTACTTC
v_gene: TRBV7-9; d_gene: TRBD2; j_gene: TRBJ2-5; abundance: .; CDR3aa: CASSLGLAGLGETQYF; CDR3nt: TGTGCCAGCAGCCTGGGACTAGCGGGGCTGGGGGAGACCCAGTACTTC
v_gene: TRBV5-5; d_gene: TRBD1; j_gene: TRBJ1-2; abundance: .; CDR3aa: CASSSPRGQGAGGYTF; CDR3nt: TGTGCCAGCAGCTCCCCCCGAGGACAGGGGGCAGGTGGCTACACCTTC
v_gene: TRBV4-1; d_gene: TRBD1; j_gene: TRBJ2-1; abundance: few; CDR3aa: CAVGTANEQFF; CDR3nt: TGCGCCGTCGGGACAGCTAATGAGCAGTTCTTC
v_gene: TRBV5-1; d_gene: .; j_gene: TRBJ1-1; abundance: .; CDR3aa: CASSPQGTEAFF; CDR3nt: TGCGCCAGCAGCCCCCAGGGTACTGAAGCTTTCTTT
v_gene: TRBV10-2; d_gene: .; j_gene: TRBJ2-5; abundance: .; CDR3aa: CASSEWSDLKETQYF; CDR3nt: TGCGCCAGCAGTGAGTGGTCGGACTTGAAAGAGACCCAGTACTTC
v_gene: TRBV29-1; d_gene: .; j_gene: TRBJ1-1; abundance: .; CDR3aa: CSVETGPNTEAFF; CDR3nt: TGCAGCGTGGAGACAGGCCCGAACACTGAAGCTTTCTTT
v_gene: TRBV7-2; d_gene: .; j_gene: TRBJ2-6; abundance: once; CDR3aa: CASSLTGMSGANVLTF; CDR3nt: TGTGCCAGCAGCTTAACGGGGATGTCTGGGGCCAACGTCCTGACTTTC
v_gene: TRBV5-8; d_gene: TRBD1; j_gene: TRBJ2-7; abundance: few; CDR3aa: CASSLGQGLTYEQYF; CDR3nt: TGTGCCAGCAGCTTGGGACAGGGGTTGACCTACGAGCAGTACTTC
v_gene: TRBV19; d_gene: TRBD1; j_gene: TRBJ2-5; abundance: .; CDR3aa: CASTQSGRGTYQETQYF; CDR3nt: TGTGCCAGTACCCAATCGGGCAGGGGGACCTACCAAGAGACCCAGTACTTC
v_gene: TRBV7-9; d_gene: TRBD1; j_gene: TRBJ1-1; abundance: .; CDR3aa: CASSGDRGSTEAFF; CDR3nt: TGTGCCAGCAGCGGGGACAGGGGAAGCACTGAAGCTTTCTTT
v_gene: TRBV13; d_gene: TRBD1; j_gene: TRBJ1-2; abundance: many; CDR3aa: CASSSTPTGGMDYGYTF; CDR3nt: TGTGCCAGCAGCTCTACCCCCACAGGGGGAATGGACTATGGCTACACCTTC
v_gene: TRBV9; d_gene: .; j_gene: TRBJ1-5; abundance: few; CDR3aa: CASSVEPGSNQPQHF; CDR3nt: TGTGCCAGCAGCGTAGAACCCGGGTCCAATCAGCCCCAGCATTTT
v_gene: TRBV24-1; d_gene: TRBD2; j_gene: TRBJ2-7; abundance: once; CDR3aa: CATSDWRTSGAHEQYF; CDR3nt: TGTGCCACCAGTGATTGGCGGACTAGCGGGGCCCACGAGCAGTACTTC
v_gene: TRBV10-3; d_gene: TRBD1; j_gene: TRBJ2-7; abundance: .; CDR3aa: CAISAGQGDYEQYF; CDR3nt: TGTGCCATCAGTGCGGGACAGGGAGACTACGAGCAGTACTTC
v_gene: TRBV6-6; d_gene: .; j_gene: TRBJ2-1; abundance: .; CDR3aa: CASSSGIVGEQFF; CDR3nt: TGTGCCAGCAGCTCCGGGATAGTCGGTGAGCAGTTCTTC
v_gene: TRBV18; d_gene: TRBD1; j_gene: TRBJ2-7; abundance: once; CDR3aa: CASSPPGLPGTGGEQYF; CDR3nt: TGTGCCAGCTCACCACCGGGCCTCCCCGGGACAGGGGGCGAGCAGTACTTC
v_gene: TRBV7-8; d_gene: TRBD1; j_gene: TRBJ1-1; abundance: .; CDR3aa: CASSLKGRTGLNTEAFF; CDR3nt: TGTGCCAGCAGCTTAAAAGGGAGGACAGGGTTGAACACTGAAGCTTTCTTT
v_gene: TRBV3-1/TRBV3-2; d_gene: .; j_gene: TRBJ1-6; abundance: .; CDR3aa: CASSPTWINSPLHF; CDR3nt: TGTGCCAGCAGCCCGACTTGGATCAATTCACCCCTCCACTTT
v_gene: TRBV4-2; d_gene: TRBD2; j_gene: TRBJ2-1; abundance: .; CDR3aa: CASSQTSGEQFF; CDR3nt: TGTGCCAGCAGCCAGACTAGCGGCGAGCAGTTCTTC
v_gene: TRBV19; d_gene: TRBD1; j_gene: TRBJ2-2; abundance: once; CDR3aa: CASSTPVGQGPTGELFF; CDR3nt: TGTGCCAGTAGCACTCCCGTGGGACAGGGGCCCACCGGGGAGCTGTTTTTT
v_gene: TRBV6-6; d_gene: TRBD2; j_gene: TRBJ2-7; abundance: .; CDR3aa: CACAPVAGYEQYF; CDR3nt: TGTGCCTGCGCCCCGGTAGCGGGTTACGAGCAGTACTTC
v_gene: TRBV2; d_gene: .; j_gene: TRBJ2-2; abundance: .; CDR3aa: CASSSSGGELFF; CDR3nt: TGTGCCAGCAGCTCTTCGGGCGGGGAGCTGTTTTTT
v_gene: TRBV11-2; d_gene: .; j_gene: TRBJ2-3; abundance: .; CDR3aa: CASSLGGGARIGF; CDR3nt: TGTGCCAGCAGCTTAGGTGGCGGAGCACGTATAGGTTTT
v_gene: TRBV19; d_gene: .; j_gene: TRBJ1-2; abundance: few; CDR3aa: CASHASYGYTF; CDR3nt: TGTGCCAGTCACGCGAGTTATGGCTACACCTTC